The rows below give T cell receptor beta chains drawn from one sample of a study of blood T cell repertoires in COVID-19. Profiling relied on immunoSEQ multiplex PCR, and the TCRdb table lists in-frame clones only, not all of them. The repertoire has over 200,000 clones, under 90% of them found once; the top ten carry around 6.5%. Sequencing was performed on peripheral blood. These receptors originate from a man in his 60s who had recovered from COVID-19. CDR3s include the opening cysteine and the closing phenylalanine or tryptophan. Each record gives: V gene, D gene, clone size, J gene, CDR3 DNA, CDR3 protein. A D gene is named only where the DNA matches it firmly. Size tells how often a clone was seen (once, few, many) or the class of an expanded clone, and some rows leave it out.

>TRBV5-6|TRBD2|-|TRBJ2-5
TGTGCCAGCAGCTTGGTGGGACTAGCGGGTGAAGAGACCCAGTACTTC
CASSLVGLAGEETQYF
>TRBV5-1|TRBD2|-|TRBJ2-1
TGCGCCAGCAGTGTGACTAGCGGGGGTGCGGAATCTCGGTACAATGAGCAGTTCTTC
CASSVTSGGAESRYNEQFF
>TRBV5-4|-|-|TRBJ2-7
TGTGCCAGCAGCGGCGGGGAGTTAGGTGGGCAGTACTTC
CASSGGELGGQYF
>TRBV11-2|-|-|TRBJ2-1
TGTGCCAGCACCCGGGGGGCGGGCTCCGGGGATGAGCAGTTCTTC
CASTRGAGSGDEQFF
>TRBV12-5|-|-|TRBJ2-7
TGTGCTAGTGCCCGGGACACCAACTCCTACGAGCAGTACTTC
CASARDTNSYEQYF
>TRBV3-1/TRBV3-2|TRBD2|-|TRBJ2-5
TGTGCCAGCAGCCAAGGTTTACTAGCGGGGGGGCAAGAGACCCAGTACTTC
CASSQGLLAGGQETQYF
>TRBV3-1/TRBV3-2|TRBD1|-|TRBJ1-5
TGTGCCAGCAGCCAAGATTCAGGGGGCAGGCAGCCCCAGCATTTT
CASSQDSGGRQPQHF
>TRBV28|-|once|TRBJ1-1
TGTGCCAGCAGCCTCAGGGGTAGGTTGGGCACTGAAGCTTTCTTT
CASSLRGRLGTEAFF
>TRBV19|TRBD1|-|TRBJ1-2
TGTGCCAGTAGTATTCGGACAGGTTTCTATGGCTACACCTTC
CASSIRTGFYGYTF
>TRBV7-9|-|-|TRBJ1-4
TGTGCCAGCATCAGGGGCCTTGGGGAAAAACTGTTTTTT
CASIRGLGEKLFF
>TRBV2|TRBD1|-|TRBJ2-1
TGTGCCAGCAGGCTGGGACAGAATCCTAACAATGAGCAGTTCTTC
CASRLGQNPNNEQFF
>TRBV18|-|-|TRBJ2-7
TGTGCCAGCTCACCGGGGCAGGGAGGTGTTTCGGGCTACGAGCAGTACTTC
CASSPGQGGVSGYEQYF
>TRBV12-3/TRBV12-4|TRBD1|-|TRBJ1-2
TGTGCCAGCGGCCTGGACAGGGGCCCTATTTTC
CASGLDRGPIF
>TRBV5-4|TRBD1|-|TRBJ1-1
TGTGCCAGCAGCTCGTGGGGAAACAGGGGGCAAGGTAACACTGAAGCTTTCTTT
CASSSWGNRGQGNTEAFF
>TRBV27|-|-|TRBJ1-5
TGTGCCAGCAGTTTTAGGCAGGGAAATCAGCCCCAGCATTTT
CASSFRQGNQPQHF
>TRBV5-6|-|few|TRBJ1-2
TGTGCCAGCAGCCCCGATAACAGGGCCGTCTATGGCTACACCTTC
CASSPDNRAVYGYTF
>TRBV28|TRBD1|once|TRBJ1-5
TGTGCCAGCAGCAACCCAATAGACAGGGCAAGCAATCAGCCCCAGCATTTT
CASSNPIDRASNQPQHF
>TRBV5-8|-|-|TRBJ2-7
TGTGCCAGCAGCCCGGACAACTCCTACGAGCAGTACTTC
CASSPDNSYEQYF
>TRBV27|TRBD1|-|TRBJ2-7
TGTGCCAGCAGTCTGGGACAGCCTTACTACGAGCAGTACTTC
CASSLGQPYYEQYF
>TRBV9|TRBD2|-|TRBJ2-1
TGTGCCAGCAGCGTAGGAGCGGGAGTAAAATACAATGAGCAGTTCTTC
CASSVGAGVKYNEQFF
>TRBV6-1|TRBD1|-|TRBJ2-7
TGTGCCAGCAGTGATTGGGACAGGGGGCCGGGCGAGCAGTACTTC
CASSDWDRGPGEQYF
>TRBV6-5|TRBD2|-|TRBJ2-7
TGTGCCAGCAGTTTCGGACTAGAGGTGCAGTACTTC
CASSFGLEVQYF
>TRBV5-4|TRBD2|-|TRBJ2-7
TGTGCCAGCAGCTTAGGACTAGCGGGGTCGAACGAGCAGTACTTC
CASSLGLAGSNEQYF
>TRBV5-1|-|-|TRBJ1-5
TGCGCCAGCAGCTTGGCAGGTCGCGGCAATCAGCCCCAGCATTTT
CASSLAGRGNQPQHF
>TRBV6-6|-|few|TRBJ1-2
TGTGCCAGCAGTAATAGACAGGCCGGCTATGGCTACACCTTC
CASSNRQAGYGYTF
>TRBV2|TRBD1|-|TRBJ1-3
TGTGCCAGCAGTCGACAGGGGGGAGGAAACACCATATATTTT
CASSRQGGGNTIYF
>TRBV4-1|TRBD2|-|TRBJ2-5
TGCGCCAGCAGCCAGGGTAGCGGGAGGCGAGAGACCCAGTACTTC
CASSQGSGRRETQYF
>TRBV7-2|-|-|TRBJ2-1
TGTGCCAGCACCGCGGGTGCGCCGTCCTACAATGAGCAGTTCTTC
CASTAGAPSYNEQFF
>TRBV18|-|-|TRBJ1-5
TGTGCCAGCTCACCCGTCGACGGGGGCAATCAGCCCCAGCATTTT
CASSPVDGGNQPQHF
>TRBV28|TRBD2|-|TRBJ2-1
TGTGCCAGCAGTTTAAACCGCTGGGGGGGTGAGCAGTTCTTC
CASSLNRWGGEQFF
>TRBV19|TRBD2|-|TRBJ2-2
TGTGCCAGTACCCCGACTAGCGTTAACACCGGGGAGCTGTTTTTT
CASTPTSVNTGELFF
>TRBV28|TRBD1|-|TRBJ1-5
TGTGCCAGCAGTCCGCATACCGGGACAGGGTTTTTTCAGCCCCAGCATTTT
CASSPHTGTGFFQPQHF
>TRBV27|TRBD1|-|TRBJ1-6
TGTGCCAGCAGCCGCTTCACAGGGGAAAGCTCCTATAATTCACCCCTCCACTTT
CASSRFTGESSYNSPLHF
>TRBV5-1|-|-|TRBJ1-6
TGCGCCAGCAGCTTGGGGTCGTCCGGGTATAATTCACCCCTCCACTTT
CASSLGSSGYNSPLHF
>TRBV19|-|few|TRBJ1-5
TGTGCCAGTAGTCCCAGGGGCGCCGGGGGCAATCAGCCCCAGCATTTT
CASSPRGAGGNQPQHF
>TRBV18|TRBD1|once|TRBJ1-2
TGTGCCAGCTCACCACCTTGGCAGGGGGCTAGCTACACCTTC
CASSPPWQGASYTF
>TRBV7-8|TRBD1|-|TRBJ1-5
TGTGCCAGCAGCCCCGGGACAGGGGATCAGCCCCAGCATTTT
CASSPGTGDQPQHF